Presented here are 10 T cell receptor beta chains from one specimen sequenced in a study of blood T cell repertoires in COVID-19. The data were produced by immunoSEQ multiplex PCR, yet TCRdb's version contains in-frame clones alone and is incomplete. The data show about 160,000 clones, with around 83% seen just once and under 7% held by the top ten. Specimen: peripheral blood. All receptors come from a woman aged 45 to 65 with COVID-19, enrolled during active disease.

The CDR3 nucleotides are TGTGCCAGCAGTTCCCCACCGGGTGGTAGCGGGGAGCTGTTTTTT. Protein product: CASSSPPGGSGELFF. The chain recombines TRBV28 with TRBJ2-2; D is unclear. V was clipped by 4 bases and J by 7 bases, with 16 bases between them. Germline values: CDR1 MDHEN, CDR2 SYDVKM. The CDR3 totals 15 residues.

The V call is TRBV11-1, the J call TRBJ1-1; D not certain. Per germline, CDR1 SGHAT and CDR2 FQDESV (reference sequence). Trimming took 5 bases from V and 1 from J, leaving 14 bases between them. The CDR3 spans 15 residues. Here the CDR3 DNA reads TGTGCCAGCAGCCGTGGAGGAGCGGGGAACACTGAAGCTTTCTTT. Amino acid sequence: CASSRGGAGNTEAFF.

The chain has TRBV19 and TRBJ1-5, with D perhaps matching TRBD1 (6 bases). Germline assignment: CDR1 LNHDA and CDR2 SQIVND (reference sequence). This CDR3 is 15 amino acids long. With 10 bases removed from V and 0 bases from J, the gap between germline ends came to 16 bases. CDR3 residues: CATLDRFYSNQPQHF. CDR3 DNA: TGTGCCACACTCGACAGGTTCTATAGCAATCAGCCCCAGCATTTT.

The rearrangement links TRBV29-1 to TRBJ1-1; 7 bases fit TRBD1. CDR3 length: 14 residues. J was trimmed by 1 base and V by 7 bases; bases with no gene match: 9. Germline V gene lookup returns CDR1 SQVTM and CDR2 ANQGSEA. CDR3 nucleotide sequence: TGCAGCGCGAGAGGACGACAGGGGAACACTGAAGCTTTCTTT. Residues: CSARGRQGNTEAFF.

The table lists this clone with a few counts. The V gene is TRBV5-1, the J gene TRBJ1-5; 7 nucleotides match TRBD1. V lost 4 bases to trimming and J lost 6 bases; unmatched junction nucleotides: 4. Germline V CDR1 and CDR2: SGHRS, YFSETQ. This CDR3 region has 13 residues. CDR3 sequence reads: CASSPTGVQPQHF. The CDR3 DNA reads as TGCGCCAGCAGCCCTACAGGGGTTCAGCCCCAGCATTTT.

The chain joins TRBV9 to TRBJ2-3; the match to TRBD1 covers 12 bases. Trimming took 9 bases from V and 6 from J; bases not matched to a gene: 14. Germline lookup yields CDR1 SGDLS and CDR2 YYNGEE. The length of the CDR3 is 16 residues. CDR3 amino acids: CATSISGTGGFDTQYF. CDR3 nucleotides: TGTGCCACCTCGATATCCGGGACAGGGGGCTTCGATACGCAGTATTTT.

The CDR3 region is CASRVRGNEKLFF. The CDR3 nucleotides read TGTGCCAGCAGGGTCCGGGGGAATGAAAAACTGTTTTTT. The rearrangement joins TRBV12-3 or TRBV12-4 to TRBJ1-4; maybe TRBD1 (5 bases). The V and J ends lost 6 bases and 5 bases respectively, with 10 bases between them. This CDR3 region has 13 residues.

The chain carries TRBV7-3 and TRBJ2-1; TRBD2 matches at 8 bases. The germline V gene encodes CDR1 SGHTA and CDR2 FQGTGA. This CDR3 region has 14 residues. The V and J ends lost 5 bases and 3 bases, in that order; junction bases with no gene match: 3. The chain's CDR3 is CASSMSGGYNEQFF. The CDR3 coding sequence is TGTGCCAGCAGCATGAGCGGGGGCTACAATGAGCAGTTCTTC. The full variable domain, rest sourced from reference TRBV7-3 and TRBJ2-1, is GAGVSQTPSNKVTEKGKYVELRCDPISGHTALYWYRQSLGQGPEFLIYFQGTGAADDSGLPNDRFFAVRPEGSVSTLKIQRTERGDSAVYLCASSMSGGYNEQFFGPGTRLTVL.

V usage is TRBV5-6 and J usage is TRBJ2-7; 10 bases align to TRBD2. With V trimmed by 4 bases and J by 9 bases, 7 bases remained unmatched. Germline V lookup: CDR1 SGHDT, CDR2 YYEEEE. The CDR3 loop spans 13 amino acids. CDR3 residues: CASSQERGGMQYF. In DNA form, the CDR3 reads TGTGCCAGCAGCCAAGAGCGGGGGGGCATGCAGTACTTC.

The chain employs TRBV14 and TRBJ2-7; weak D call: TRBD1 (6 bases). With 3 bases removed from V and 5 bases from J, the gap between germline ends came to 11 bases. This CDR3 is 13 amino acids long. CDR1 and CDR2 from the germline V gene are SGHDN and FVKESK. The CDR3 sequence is CASSHLQGHEQYF. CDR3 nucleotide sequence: TGTGCCAGCAGCCACTTACAGGGCCACGAGCAGTACTTC.